A selection of T cell receptor beta chains follows, all from one sample in a study of post-analysis software for immune sequencing data. TCRdb ran MiXCR on the PCR reads and lists one entry per CDR3 protein. The sample contains about 180,000 distinct CDR3 sequences, 25% to 35% of which appear only once. Sequenced: blood. The receptor source for this set is a girl aged 5-17 years with multiple sclerosis. Each CDR3 is given with its conserved first and last residue. A D gene is named only where the DNA matches it firmly. The listing skips clone size in some rows; elsewhere it reads once, few, many or a size class.

clone size,V gene,D gene,J gene,CDR3 protein,CDR3 DNA
.,TRBV12-3/TRBV12-4,.,TRBJ1-6,CASSLTFNSPLHF,TGTGCCAGCAGCCTGACCTTCAACTCACCCCTCCACTTT
.,TRBV27,.,TRBJ2-5,CACSLKETQYF,TGTGCCTGCAGTTTAAAAGAGACCCAGTACTTC
many,TRBV29-1,TRBD2,TRBJ2-3,CSVGRSGGTDTQYF,TGCAGCGTCGGGAGGAGCGGGGGCACAGATACGCAGTATTTT
few,TRBV11-2,TRBD1,TRBJ1-2,CASSSTKGQGSYGYTF,TGTGCCAGCAGCTCGACGAAGGGACAGGGTAGCTATGGCTACACCTTC
many,TRBV29-1,.,TRBJ2-5,CSVGGDGQETQYF,TGCAGCGTTGGAGGGGACGGACAAGAGACCCAGTACTTC
many,TRBV6-6,TRBD2,TRBJ2-3,CASSYAGLAATDTQYF,TGTGCCAGCAGTTACGCCGGACTAGCGGCCACAGATACGCAGTATTTT
.,TRBV11-2,.,TRBJ1-6,CASNFQSSYNSPLHF,TGTGCCAGCAACTTCCAGAGCTCCTATAATTCACCCCTCCACTTT
.,TRBV5-1,TRBD1,TRBJ2-2,CAGRDSLTGELFF,TGCGCCGGCCGGGACAGCCTTACCGGGGAGCTGTTTTTT
.,TRBV7-3,.,TRBJ2-3,CASSPPLSEDTQYF,TGTGCCAGCAGCCCCCCGCTTAGCGAAGATACGCAGTATTTT
.,TRBV5-1,.,TRBJ1-1,CASSRMGNTEAFF,TGCGCCAGCAGCCGGATGGGGAACACTGAAGCTTTCTTT
.,TRBV7-9,TRBD1,TRBJ1-5,CASGSTGLAQPQHF,TGTGCCAGCGGCTCGACAGGGTTGGCTCAGCCCCAGCATTTT
few,TRBV6-5,TRBD2,TRBJ2-2,CASGSGGSAAGELFF,TGTGCCAGCGGGTCGGGCGGGAGTGCGGCCGGGGAGCTGTTTTTT
.,TRBV12-3/TRBV12-4,.,TRBJ2-1,CASSRQATDEQFF,TGTGCCAGCTCCCGCCAGGCCACCGATGAGCAGTTCTTC
.,TRBV5-1,TRBD1,TRBJ1-2,CASSRDRDDGYTF,TGCGCCAGCAGCCGGGACAGAGACGATGGCTACACCTTC
many,TRBV11-3,.,TRBJ2-7,CASSSRSGSTYEQYF,TGTGCCAGCAGCTCTAGATCTGGCAGTACCTACGAGCAGTACTTC
.,TRBV28,TRBD1,TRBJ1-2,CASMPSGQGIYGYTF,TGTGCCAGCATGCCTTCCGGACAGGGGATCTATGGCTACACCTTC
many,TRBV5-1,.,TRBJ1-2,CASSSGQLEGYTF,TGCGCCAGCAGCTCCGGACAGCTAGAAGGCTACACCTTC
few,TRBV19,.,TRBJ2-3,CASGIIGDTQYF,TGTGCCAGCGGGATCATAGGAGATACGCAGTATTTT
many,TRBV5-6,.,TRBJ2-7,CASRRRDGYEQYF,TGTGCCAGCAGACGCCGGGACGGATACGAGCAGTACTTC
few,TRBV12-3/TRBV12-4,.,TRBJ2-3,CASVLGTQYTQYF,TGTGCCAGCGTGTTGGGAACACAATATACGCAGTATTTT
many,TRBV7-6,.,TRBJ1-5,CASSLGDAGQPQHF,TGTGCCAGCAGCTTAGGGGACGCGGGGCAGCCCCAGCATTTT
once,TRBV29-1,.,TRBJ2-2,CSVAGGPGERFF,TGCAGCGTTGCAGGTGGGCCCGGGGAGCGGTTTTTT
.,TRBV28,.,TRBJ2-4,CASSLAPGIQYF,TGTGCCAGCAGTTTGGCTCCCGGGATTCAGTACTTC
.,TRBV4-1,.,TRBJ2-5,CASSHPKDSDQETQYF,TGCGCCAGCAGCCACCCGAAGGATAGCGACCAAGAGACCCAGTACTTC
.,TRBV28,.,TRBJ2-3,CASSFVGTRRASTDTQYF,TGTGCCAGCAGTTTTGTGGGCACTAGGCGGGCGAGCACAGATACGCAGTATTTT
few,TRBV3-1,.,TRBJ2-7,CASSQGANYNEQYF,TGTGCCAGCAGCCAGGGAGCGAACTACAATGAGCAGTACTTC
.,TRBV2,TRBD1,TRBJ1-2,CACSGDRVHGYTF,TGTGCCTGCAGTGGGGACAGGGTTCATGGCTACACCTTC
.,TRBV25-1,.,TRBJ2-5,CASSGADGTKETQYF,TGTGCCAGCAGTGGCGCGGACGGAACTAAAGAGACCCAGTACTTC
.,TRBV20-1,.,TRBJ1-2,CSARGSWAGETNYGYTF,TGCAGTGCTAGAGGGTCGTGGGCAGGGGAAACTAACTATGGCTACACCTTC
.,TRBV19,TRBD1,TRBJ1-1,CATTDRGVEAFF,TGTGCCACGACGGACAGGGGGGTTGAAGCTTTCTTT
.,TRBV28,.,TRBJ1-2,CASSPMGGLSRGYTF,TGTGCCAGCAGTCCCATGGGGGGTCTTTCGAGGGGCTACACCTTC
few,TRBV21-1,.,TRBJ2-7,CASSKRDRASYEQYF,TGTGCCAGCAGCAAAAGAGACAGGGCTAGTTACGAGCAGTACTTC
.,TRBV7-3,.,TRBJ2-1,CASSPSDSSYNEQFF,TGTGCCAGCAGCCCCTCTGATAGCTCCTACAATGAGCAGTTCTTC
many,TRBV6-1,.,TRBJ2-1,CAGGNEQFF,TGTGCCGGGGGGAATGAGCAGTTCTTC
.,TRBV5-1,.,TRBJ2-1,CASSWSTGSIEQFF,TGCGCCAGCAGCTGGTCCACAGGGTCTATTGAGCAGTTCTTC
.,TRBV5-1,.,TRBJ1-2,CASSSSLDYYDGYTF,TGCGCCAGCAGCTCTTCGCTGGATTACTATGATGGCTACACCTTC
many,TRBV20-1,.,TRBJ2-1,CSARDTNSVYSYNEQFF,TGCAGTGCTAGAGACACCAATAGCGTCTACTCCTACAATGAGCAGTTCTTC
.,TRBV12-3/TRBV12-4,TRBD1,TRBJ1-4,CASLWGTGATNEKLFF,TGTGCCAGCCTCTGGGGGACAGGGGCAACTAATGAAAAACTGTTTTTT
many,TRBV7-3,.,TRBJ2-7,CASSLSEDYEQYF,TGTGCCAGCAGCTTATCGGAAGACTACGAGCAGTACTTC
.,TRBV5-1,.,TRBJ1-1,CASRRDPDTEAFF,TGCGCCAGCAGAAGGGACCCTGACACTGAAGCTTTCTTT
few,TRBV10-2,.,TRBJ2-4,CASRVGGSLNIQYF,TGCGCCAGCAGGGTTGGGGGGTCCCTAAACATTCAGTACTTC
few,TRBV14,.,TRBJ2-7,CASSQMGYEQYF,TGTGCCAGCAGCCAAATGGGCTACGAGCAGTACTTC
many,TRBV6-5,.,TRBJ2-7,CASSFNLDWSYEQYF,TGTGCCAGCAGTTTTAATTTGGACTGGAGCTACGAGCAGTACTTC
.,TRBV6-6,TRBD2,TRBJ2-2,CASSETSGGNTGELFF,TGTGCCAGCAGCGAGACTAGCGGGGGGAACACCGGGGAGCTGTTTTTT
many,TRBV7-8,TRBD2,TRBJ2-5,CASSVPTSGRAQGETQYF,TGTGCCAGCAGCGTACCGACTAGCGGGAGGGCCCAAGGAGAGACCCAGTACTTC
.,TRBV12-3/TRBV12-4,.,TRBJ1-1,CASRRFWDTEAFF,TGTGCCAGCAGGCGATTTTGGGACACTGAAGCTTTCTTT
.,TRBV20-1,.,TRBJ1-5,CSAQAGVTHSNQPQHF,TGCAGTGCCCAGGCGGGAGTCACTCATAGCAATCAGCCCCAGCATTTT
few,TRBV6-5,TRBD1,TRBJ1-6,CASKRDRGVYNSPLHF,TGTGCCAGCAAAAGGGACAGGGGCGTTTATAATTCACCCCTCCACTTT
few,TRBV7-6,.,TRBJ2-7,CASSLVYASSYNEQYF,TGTGCCAGCAGCTTAGTTTACGCAAGCTCCTACAATGAGCAGTACTTC
.,TRBV7-9,TRBD2,TRBJ2-7,CASSKNLAGGAYEQYF,TGTGCCAGCAGCAAAAATCTAGCGGGAGGGGCCTACGAGCAGTACTTC
.,TRBV29-1,.,TRBJ1-2,CSVPSRDGHGYTF,TGCAGCGTCCCGTCCAGGGACGGACATGGCTACACCTTC
few,TRBV7-8,TRBD2,TRBJ2-7,CASSAVRGLAALFSYEQYF,TGTGCCAGCAGCGCCGTTCGGGGACTAGCGGCGCTGTTCTCCTACGAGCAGTACTTC
many,TRBV20-1,.,TRBJ2-5,CSARRGGDQETQYF,TGCAGTGCTAGGAGGGGCGGAGATCAAGAGACCCAGTACTTC
.,TRBV27,.,TRBJ2-5,CASSLTRSETQYF,TGTGCCAGCAGTCTGACACGCAGTGAGACCCAGTACTTC
.,TRBV15,.,TRBJ2-7,CATSNHPNYEQYF,TGTGCCACCAGCAACCACCCAAACTACGAGCAGTACTTC